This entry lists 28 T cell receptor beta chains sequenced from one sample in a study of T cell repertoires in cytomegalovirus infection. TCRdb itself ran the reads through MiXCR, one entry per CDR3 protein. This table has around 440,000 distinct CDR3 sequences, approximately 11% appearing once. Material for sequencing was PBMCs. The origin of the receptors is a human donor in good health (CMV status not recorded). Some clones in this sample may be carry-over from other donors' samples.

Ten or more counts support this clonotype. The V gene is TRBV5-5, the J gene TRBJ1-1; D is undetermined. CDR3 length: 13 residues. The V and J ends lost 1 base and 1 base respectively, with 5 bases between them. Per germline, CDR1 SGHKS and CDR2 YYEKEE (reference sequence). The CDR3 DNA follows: TGTGCCAGCAGCTTGCACGGGAACACTGAAGCTTTCTTT. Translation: CASSLHGNTEAFF.

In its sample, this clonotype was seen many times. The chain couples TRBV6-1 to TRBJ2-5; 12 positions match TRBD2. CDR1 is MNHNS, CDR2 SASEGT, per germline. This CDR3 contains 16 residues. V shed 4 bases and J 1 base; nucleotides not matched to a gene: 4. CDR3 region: CASSGASGRAQETQYF. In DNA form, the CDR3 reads TGTGCCAGCAGTGGGGCTAGCGGGAGGGCCCAAGAGACCCAGTACTTC.

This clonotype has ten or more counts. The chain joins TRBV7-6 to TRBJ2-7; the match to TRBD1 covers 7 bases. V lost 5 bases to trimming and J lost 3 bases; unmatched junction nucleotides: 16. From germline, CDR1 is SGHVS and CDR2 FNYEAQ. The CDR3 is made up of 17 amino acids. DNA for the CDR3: TGTGCCAGCAGCCCATTAGGCGGACAGGTCGAACTCTACGAGCAGTACTTC. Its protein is CASSPLGGQVELYEQYF.

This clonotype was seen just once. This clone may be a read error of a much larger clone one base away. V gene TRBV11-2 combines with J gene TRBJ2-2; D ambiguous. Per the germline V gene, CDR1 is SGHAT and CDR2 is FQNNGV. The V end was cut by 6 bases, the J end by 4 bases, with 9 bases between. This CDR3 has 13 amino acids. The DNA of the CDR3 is TGTGCCAGCAGTGAAGACGTCACCGGGGAGCTGTTTTTT. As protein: CASSEDVTGELFF.

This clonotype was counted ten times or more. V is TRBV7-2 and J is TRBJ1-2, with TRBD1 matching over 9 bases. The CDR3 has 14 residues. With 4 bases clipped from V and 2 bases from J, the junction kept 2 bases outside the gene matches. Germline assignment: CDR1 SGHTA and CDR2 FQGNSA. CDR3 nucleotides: TGTGCCAGCAGCTGGGGGACAGGGAACTATGGCTACACCTTC. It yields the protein CASSWGTGNYGYTF.

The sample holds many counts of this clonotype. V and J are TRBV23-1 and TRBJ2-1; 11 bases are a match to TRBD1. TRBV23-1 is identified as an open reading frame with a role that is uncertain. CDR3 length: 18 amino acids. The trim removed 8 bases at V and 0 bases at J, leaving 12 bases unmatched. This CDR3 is CASCCGQGAPSSYNEQFF. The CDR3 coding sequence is TGCGCCAGCTGCTGTGGACAGGGGGCGCCCAGCTCCTACAATGAGCAGTTCTTC.

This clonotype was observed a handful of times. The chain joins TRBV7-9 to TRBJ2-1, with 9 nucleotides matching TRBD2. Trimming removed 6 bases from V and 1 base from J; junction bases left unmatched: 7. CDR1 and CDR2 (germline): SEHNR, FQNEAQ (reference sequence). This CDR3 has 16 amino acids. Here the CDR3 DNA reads TGTGCCAGCAGTAAAGGGACTAGCAGATCCTACAATGAGCAGTTCTTC. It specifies CASSKGTSRSYNEQFF.

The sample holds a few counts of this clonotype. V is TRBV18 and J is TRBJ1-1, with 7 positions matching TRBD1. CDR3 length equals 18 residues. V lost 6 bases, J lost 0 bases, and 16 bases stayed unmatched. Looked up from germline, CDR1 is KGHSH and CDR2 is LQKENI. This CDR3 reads CASSRILGQAPMNTEAFF. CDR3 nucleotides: TGTGCCAGCTCGCGAATTCTTGGACAGGCACCAATGAACACTGAAGCTTTCTTT.

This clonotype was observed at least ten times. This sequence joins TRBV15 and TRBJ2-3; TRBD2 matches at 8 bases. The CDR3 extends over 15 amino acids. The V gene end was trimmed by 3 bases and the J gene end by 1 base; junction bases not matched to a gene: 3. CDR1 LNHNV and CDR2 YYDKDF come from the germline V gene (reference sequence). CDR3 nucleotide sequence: TGTGCCACCAGCAGGAAGACTAGCGGCACAGATACGCAGTATTTT. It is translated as CATSRKTSGTDTQYF.

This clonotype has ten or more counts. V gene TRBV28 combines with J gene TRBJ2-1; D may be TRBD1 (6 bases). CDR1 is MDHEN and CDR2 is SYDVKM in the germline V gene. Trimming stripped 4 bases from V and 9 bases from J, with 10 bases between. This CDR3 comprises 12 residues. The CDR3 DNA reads TGTGCCAGCAGTTCATTACAGGGTGAGCAGTTCTTC. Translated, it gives CASSSLQGEQFF.

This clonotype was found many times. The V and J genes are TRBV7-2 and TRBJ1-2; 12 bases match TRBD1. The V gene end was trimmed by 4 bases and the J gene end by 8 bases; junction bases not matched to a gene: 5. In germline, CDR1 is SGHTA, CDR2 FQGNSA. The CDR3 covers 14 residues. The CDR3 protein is CASSWGQGARGYTF. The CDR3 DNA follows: TGTGCCAGCAGCTGGGGACAGGGGGCGCGGGGCTACACCTTC.

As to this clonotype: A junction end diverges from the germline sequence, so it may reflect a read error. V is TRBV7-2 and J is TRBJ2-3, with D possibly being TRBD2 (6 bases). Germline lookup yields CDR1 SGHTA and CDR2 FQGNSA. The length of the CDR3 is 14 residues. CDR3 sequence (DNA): TGTGCCAACAGCCGCGGGATAGGGAAGGATACGCAGTATTTT. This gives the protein CANSRGIGKDTQYF. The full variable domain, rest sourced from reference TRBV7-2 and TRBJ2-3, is GAGVSQSPSNKVTEKGKDVELRCDPISGHTALYWYRQSLGQGLEFLIYFQGNSAPDKSGLPSDRFSAERTGGSVSTLTIQRTQQEDSAVYLCANSRGIGKDTQYFGPGTRLTVL.

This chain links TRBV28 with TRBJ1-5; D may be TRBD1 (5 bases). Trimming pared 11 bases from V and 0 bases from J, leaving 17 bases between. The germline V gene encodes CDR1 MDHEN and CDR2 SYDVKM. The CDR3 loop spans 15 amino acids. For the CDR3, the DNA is TGTGCCGGACATGCAGGGACGGGTAGCAATCAGCCCCAGCATTTT. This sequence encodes CAGHAGTGSNQPQHF.

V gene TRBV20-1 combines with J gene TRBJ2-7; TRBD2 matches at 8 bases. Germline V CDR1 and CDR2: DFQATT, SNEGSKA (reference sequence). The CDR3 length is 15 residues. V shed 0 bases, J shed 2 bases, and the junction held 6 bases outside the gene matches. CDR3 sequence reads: CSARDHSGGAYEQYF. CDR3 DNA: TGCAGTGCTAGAGACCACAGCGGGGGAGCCTACGAGCAGTACTTC.

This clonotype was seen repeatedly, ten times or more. For the CDR3, the DNA is TGTGCCAGCAGCTTAGCTTTGGATTGGGGTTACGAGCAGTACTTC. Translated: CASSLALDWGYEQYF. This chain uses TRBV7-9 with TRBJ2-7; D remains ambiguous. From germline, CDR1 is SEHNR and CDR2 FQNEAQ (reference sequence). V was clipped by 0 bases and J by 4 bases, with 13 bases between them. The CDR3 has 15 amino acids.

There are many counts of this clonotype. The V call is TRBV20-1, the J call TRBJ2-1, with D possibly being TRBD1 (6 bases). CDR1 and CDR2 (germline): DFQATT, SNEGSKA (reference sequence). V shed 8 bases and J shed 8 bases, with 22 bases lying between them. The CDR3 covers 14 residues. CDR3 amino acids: CSSRTHRAKDEQFF. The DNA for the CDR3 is TGCAGTTCCAGAACCCACAGGGCCAAGGATGAGCAGTTCTTC.

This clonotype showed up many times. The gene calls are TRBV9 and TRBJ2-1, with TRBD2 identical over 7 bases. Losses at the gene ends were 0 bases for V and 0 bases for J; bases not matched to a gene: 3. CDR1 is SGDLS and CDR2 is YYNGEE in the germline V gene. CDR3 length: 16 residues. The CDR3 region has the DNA TGTGCCAGCAGCGTAGGGGGCGGGAGCTCCTACAATGAGCAGTTCTTC. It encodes CASSVGGGSSYNEQFF.

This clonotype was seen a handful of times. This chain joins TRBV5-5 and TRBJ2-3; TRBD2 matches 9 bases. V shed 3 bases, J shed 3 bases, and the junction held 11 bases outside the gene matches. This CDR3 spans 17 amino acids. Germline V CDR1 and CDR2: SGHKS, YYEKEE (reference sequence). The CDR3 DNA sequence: TGTGCCAGCAGCTGGGGGCGGGGGGGGTTTGGAACAGATACGCAGTATTTT. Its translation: CASSWGRGGFGTDTQYF.

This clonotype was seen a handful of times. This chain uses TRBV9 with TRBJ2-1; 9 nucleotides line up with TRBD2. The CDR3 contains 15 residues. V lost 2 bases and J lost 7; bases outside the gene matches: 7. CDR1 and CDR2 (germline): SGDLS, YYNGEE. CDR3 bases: TGTGCCAGCAGCGTTAGCGGGAGTAGTAGGAATGAGCAGTTCTTC. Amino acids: CASSVSGSSRNEQFF.

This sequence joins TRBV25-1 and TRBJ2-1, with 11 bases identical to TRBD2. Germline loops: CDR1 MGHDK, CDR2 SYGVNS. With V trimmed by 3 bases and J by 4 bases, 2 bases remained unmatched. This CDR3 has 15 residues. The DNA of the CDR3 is TGTGCCAGCAGTGATCTAGCGGGAGGTTACAATGAGCAGTTCTTC. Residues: CASSDLAGGYNEQFF.

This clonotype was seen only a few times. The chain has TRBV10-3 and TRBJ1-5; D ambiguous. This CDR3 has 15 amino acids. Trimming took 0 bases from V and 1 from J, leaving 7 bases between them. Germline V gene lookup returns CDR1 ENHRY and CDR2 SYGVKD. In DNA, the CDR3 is TGTGCCATCAGTGAGTCTGGGAACAGCAATCAGCCCCAGCATTTT. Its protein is CAISESGNSNQPQHF.

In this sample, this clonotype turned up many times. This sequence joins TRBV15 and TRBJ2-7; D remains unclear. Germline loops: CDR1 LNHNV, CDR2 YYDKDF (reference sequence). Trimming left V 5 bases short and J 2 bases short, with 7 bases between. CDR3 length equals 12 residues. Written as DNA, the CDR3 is TGTGCCACCAGCCACGGGCCCTACGAGCAGTACTTC. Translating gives CATSHGPYEQYF.

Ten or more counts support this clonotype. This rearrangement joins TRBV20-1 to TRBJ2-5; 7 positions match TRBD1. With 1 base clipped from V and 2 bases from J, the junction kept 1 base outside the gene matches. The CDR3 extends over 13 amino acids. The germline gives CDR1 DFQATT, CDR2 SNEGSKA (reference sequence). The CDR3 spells CSARVRGQETQYF. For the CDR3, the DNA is TGCAGTGCTAGAGTCAGGGGGCAAGAGACCCAGTACTTC.

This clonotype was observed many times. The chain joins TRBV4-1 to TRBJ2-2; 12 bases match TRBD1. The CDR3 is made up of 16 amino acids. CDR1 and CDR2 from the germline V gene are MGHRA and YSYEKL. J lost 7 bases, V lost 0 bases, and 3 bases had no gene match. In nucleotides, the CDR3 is TGCGCCAGCAGCCAAGACGGGACAGGGGGCCTCGGGGAGCTGTTTTTT. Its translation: CASSQDGTGGLGELFF.

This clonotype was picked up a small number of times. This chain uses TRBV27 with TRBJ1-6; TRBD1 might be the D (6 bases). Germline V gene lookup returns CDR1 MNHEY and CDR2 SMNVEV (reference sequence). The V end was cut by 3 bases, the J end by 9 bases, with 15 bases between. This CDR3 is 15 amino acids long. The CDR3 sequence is CASSFEGHQVSPLHF. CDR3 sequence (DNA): TGTGCCAGCAGTTTCGAGGGACATCAGGTTTCACCCCTCCACTTT.

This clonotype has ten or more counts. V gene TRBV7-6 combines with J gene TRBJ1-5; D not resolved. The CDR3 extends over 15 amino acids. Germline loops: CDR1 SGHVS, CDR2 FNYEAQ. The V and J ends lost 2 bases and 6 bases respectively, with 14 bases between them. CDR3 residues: CASSLSGGMGQPQHF. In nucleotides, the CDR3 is TGTGCCAGCAGCTTAAGCGGAGGGATGGGTCAGCCCCAGCATTTT. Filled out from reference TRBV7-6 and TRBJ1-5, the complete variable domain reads GAGVSQSPRYKVTKRGQDVALRCDPISGHVSLYWYRQALGQGPEFLTYFNYEAQQDKSGLPNDRFSAERPEGSISTLTIQRTEQRDSAMYRCASSLSGGMGQPQHFGDGTRLSIL.

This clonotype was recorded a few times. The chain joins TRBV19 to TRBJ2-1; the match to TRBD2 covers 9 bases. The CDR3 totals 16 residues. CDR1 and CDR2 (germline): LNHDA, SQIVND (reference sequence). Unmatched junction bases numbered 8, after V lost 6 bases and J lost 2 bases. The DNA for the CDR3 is TGTGCCAGTAGCCCGAGGGCTAGCGGGGCCTACAATGAGCAGTTCTTC. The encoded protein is CASSPRASGAYNEQFF.

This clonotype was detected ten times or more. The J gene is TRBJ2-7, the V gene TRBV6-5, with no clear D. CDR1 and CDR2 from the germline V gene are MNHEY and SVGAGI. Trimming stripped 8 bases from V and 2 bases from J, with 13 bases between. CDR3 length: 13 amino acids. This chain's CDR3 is CASGNPGPYEQYF. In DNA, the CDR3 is TGTGCCAGCGGGAATCCAGGCCCCTACGAGCAGTACTTC.